The T cell receptor beta chain described here comes from a study of blood T cell repertoires in COVID-19. Overall study: Samples of COVID-19 (acute and convalescent) were obtained from the United States, Italy and Spain. Sources were T cells, B-cell-depleted T cells, or PBMCs; the material itself was cDNA or gDNA.

In the original workflow: Amplification from reference gene primers served as the basis for estimated nucleated cell counts. Generated by immunoSEQ multiplex PCR, the TCRdb table keeps only in-frame clones and is missing some. V, J and clone size are taken as reported in that table, and D and trimming were inferred from the DNA itself. The sample lists roughly 200,000 clones; more than 75% were seen once. Per germline, CDR1 GTSNPN and CDR2 SVGIG (reference sequence). The CDR3 is 15 amino acids. The V and J ends lost 0 bases and 3 bases respectively, with 15 bases between them. Seattle patients were enrolled during active infection and followed longitudinally.

This clonotype originated in a person aged 65-85 years with COVID-19, enrolled during active disease. The sequenced material came from peripheral blood. V is TRBV30 and J is TRBJ2-7; TRBD2 is a possible D gene (6 bases). CDR3 coding DNA: TGTGCCTGGAGTGTACGCGGGATGGGGGACTACGAGCAGTACTTC. Residues: CAWSVRGMGDYEQYF.